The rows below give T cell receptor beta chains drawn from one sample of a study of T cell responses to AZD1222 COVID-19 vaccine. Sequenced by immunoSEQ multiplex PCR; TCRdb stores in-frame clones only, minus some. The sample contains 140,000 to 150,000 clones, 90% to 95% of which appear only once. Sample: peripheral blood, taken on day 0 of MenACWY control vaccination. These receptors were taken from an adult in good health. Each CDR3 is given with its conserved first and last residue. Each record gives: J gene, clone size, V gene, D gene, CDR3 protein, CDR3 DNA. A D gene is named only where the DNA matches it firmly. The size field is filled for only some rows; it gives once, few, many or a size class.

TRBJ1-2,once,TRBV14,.,CASSLLQASGYTF,TGTGCCAGCAGCCTTTTGCAAGCGTCTGGCTACACCTTC
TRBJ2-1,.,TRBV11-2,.,CASSLVGTPYNEQFF,TGTGCCAGCAGCTTAGTGGGGACGCCTTACAATGAGCAGTTCTTC
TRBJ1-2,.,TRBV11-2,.,CASSPGGGPYGYTF,TGTGCCAGCAGTCCTGGGGGGGGGCCCTATGGCTACACCTTC
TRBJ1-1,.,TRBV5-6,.,CASSFPTNTEAFF,TGTGCCAGCAGCTTTCCGACGAACACTGAAGCTTTCTTT
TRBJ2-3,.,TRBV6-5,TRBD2,CASIGAGGSDTQYF,TGTGCCAGCATCGGGGCGGGGGGCTCAGATACGCAGTATTTT
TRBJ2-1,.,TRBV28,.,CASSPDSLWNEQFF,TGTGCCAGCAGTCCCGACTCCTTATGGAATGAGCAGTTCTTC
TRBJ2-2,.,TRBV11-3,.,CASSLSSRPRNTGELFF,TGTGCCAGCAGCTTAAGCAGCCGGCCGCGGAACACCGGGGAGCTGTTTTTT
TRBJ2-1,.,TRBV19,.,CASSIDLSSRWFF,TGTGCCAGTAGTATAGATCTTAGCAGTAGGTGGTTCTTC
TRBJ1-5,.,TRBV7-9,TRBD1,CASSSRDRDSNQPQHF,TGTGCCAGCAGCTCCCGGGACAGGGACAGCAATCAGCCCCAGCATTTT
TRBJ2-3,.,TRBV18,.,CASSPPWTAKINLRTDTQYF,TGTGCCAGCTCACCACCTTGGACAGCTAAAATAAACCTCCGCACAGATACGCAGTATTTT
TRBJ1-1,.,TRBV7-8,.,CASSLARSGNTEAFF,TGTGCCAGCAGCTTAGCGAGGTCAGGGAACACTGAAGCTTTCTTT
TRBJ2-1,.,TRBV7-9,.,CASSLAGTSQDEQFF,TGTGCCAGCAGCTTAGCGGGTACTAGCCAGGATGAGCAGTTCTTC
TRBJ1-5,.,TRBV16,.,CASSQYDGRRQPQHF,TGTGCCAGCAGCCAATACGACGGGAGGCGTCAGCCCCAGCATTTT
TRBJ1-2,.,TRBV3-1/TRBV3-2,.,CASSLGGGNYGYTF,TGTGCCAGCAGCCTGGGAGGAGGGAACTATGGCTACACCTTC
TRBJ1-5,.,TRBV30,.,CAWSQRSNQPQHF,TGTGCCTGGAGTCAAAGGAGCAATCAGCCCCAGCATTTT
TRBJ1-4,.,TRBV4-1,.,CASSQGPDHLSTEKLFF,TGCGCCAGCAGCCAAGGACCTGATCATCTCTCAACTGAAAAACTGTTTTTT
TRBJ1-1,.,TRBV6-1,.,CASSEFGGRRNTEAFF,TGTGCCAGCAGTGAATTCGGGGGCCGGAGGAACACTGAAGCTTTCTTT
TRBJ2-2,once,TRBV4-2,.,CASSQDMVDLELFF,TGTGCCAGCAGCCAAGATATGGTGGATCTGGAGCTGTTTTTT
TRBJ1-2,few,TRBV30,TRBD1,CAWYEGGFNYGYTF,TGTGCCTGGTACGAAGGGGGCTTTAACTATGGCTACACCTTC
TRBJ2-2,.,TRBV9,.,CASSEAPGDGELFF,TGTGCCAGCAGCGAGGCCCCTGGAGACGGGGAGCTGTTTTTT
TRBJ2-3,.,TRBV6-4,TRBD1,CASSIGQGGTDTQYF,TGTGCCAGCAGCATCGGACAGGGGGGCACAGATACGCAGTATTTT
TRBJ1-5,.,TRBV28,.,CASRADNGLYSNQPQHF,TGTGCCAGCAGAGCTGACAACGGGCTTTATAGCAATCAGCCCCAGCATTTT
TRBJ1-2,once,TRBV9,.,CASSAPGRANYGYTF,TGTGCCAGCAGCGCCCCAGGGCGGGCAAACTATGGCTACACCTTC
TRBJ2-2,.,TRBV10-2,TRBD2,CASSGTSRTGELFF,TGCGCCAGCAGTGGGACTAGCAGGACCGGGGAGCTGTTTTTT
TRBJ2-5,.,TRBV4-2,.,CASSQEGGGGGYQETQYF,TGTGCCAGCAGCCAAGAAGGGGGAGGAGGGGGGTACCAAGAGACCCAGTACTTC
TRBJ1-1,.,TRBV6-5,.,CASSPTVNLNTEAFF,TGTGCCAGCAGCCCGACAGTGAATTTGAACACTGAAGCTTTCTTT
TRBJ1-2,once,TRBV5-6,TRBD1,CASSLDRGSRYTF,TGTGCCAGCAGCTTGGACAGGGGCTCCCGCTACACCTTC
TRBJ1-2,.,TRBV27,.,CASSSLGFGYTF,TGTGCCAGCAGCTCTCTTGGGTTTGGCTACACCTTC
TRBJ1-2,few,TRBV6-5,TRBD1,CASSHDRGYGYTF,TGTGCCAGCAGCCACGACAGGGGCTATGGCTACACCTTC
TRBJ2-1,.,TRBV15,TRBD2,CATSRTFFGGGEGNEQFF,TGTGCCACCAGCAGGACCTTCTTCGGCGGGGGGGAGGGTAATGAGCAGTTCTTC
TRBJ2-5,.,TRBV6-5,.,CASTFGTRARETQYF,TGTGCCAGCACATTCGGGACAAGGGCCCGGGAGACCCAGTACTTC
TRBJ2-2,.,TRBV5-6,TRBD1,CASSPLRGTGELFF,TGTGCCAGCAGCCCGCTCAGGGGGACCGGGGAGCTGTTTTTT
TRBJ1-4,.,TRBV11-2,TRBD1,CASSLRQGRTNEKLFF,TGTGCCAGCAGCCTCCGACAGGGGAGGACTAATGAAAAACTGTTTTTT
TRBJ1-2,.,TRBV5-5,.,CASSLDRFLNYGYTF,TGTGCCAGCAGCCTTGACAGGTTTTTAAACTATGGCTACACCTTC
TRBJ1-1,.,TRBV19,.,CASSIGRTEAFF,TGTGCCAGTAGTATTGGTCGGACTGAAGCTTTCTTT
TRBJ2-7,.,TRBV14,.,CASSQGGIADEQYF,TGTGCCAGCAGCCAAGGAGGAATAGCGGACGAGCAGTACTTC
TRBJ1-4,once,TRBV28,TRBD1,CASTQQGIGEKLFF,TGTGCCAGCACCCAACAGGGGATCGGAGAAAAACTGTTTTTT
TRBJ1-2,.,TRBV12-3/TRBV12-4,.,CASSHDTNYGYTF,TGTGCCAGCAGTCATGACACCAACTATGGCTACACCTTC
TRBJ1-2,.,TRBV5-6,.,CASSLDRDTGYTF,TGTGCCAGCAGCTTGGACAGGGATACTGGCTACACCTTC
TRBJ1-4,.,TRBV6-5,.,CASSPDRSEKLFF,TGTGCCAGCAGTCCTGACAGGAGTGAAAAACTGTTTTTT
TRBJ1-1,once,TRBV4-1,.,CASSLADTGNTEAFF,TGCGCCAGCAGCCTCGCGGACACAGGCAACACTGAAGCTTTCTTT
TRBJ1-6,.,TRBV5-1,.,CASSGPENRNSPLHF,TGCGCCAGCAGCGGCCCCGAGAATAGAAATTCACCCCTCCACTTT
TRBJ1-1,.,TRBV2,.,CASSWANQGQINTEAFF,TGTGCCAGCAGTTGGGCGAACCAGGGACAAATAAACACTGAAGCTTTCTTT
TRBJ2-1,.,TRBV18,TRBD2,CASSPSEGLAANEQFF,TGTGCCAGCTCACCATCGGAGGGACTAGCTGCCAATGAGCAGTTCTTC
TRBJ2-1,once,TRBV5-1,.,CASSAGVLGEQFF,TGCGCCAGCAGCGCCGGGGTTTTGGGTGAGCAGTTCTTC
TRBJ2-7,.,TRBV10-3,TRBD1,CAIAGTGNEQYF,TGTGCCATCGCCGGGACAGGAAACGAGCAGTACTTC